The next 23 T cell receptor beta chains were all read from a single sample in a study of cytomegalovirus exposure and HLA in healthy donors. Sequencing used immunoSEQ multiplex PCR; TCRdb keeps in-frame clones, though not all of them. The sample lists about 220,000 clones; just over 85% were seen once. What was sequenced was PBMCs. Receptor source: a young woman in good health and CMV-seronegative.

The genes are TRBV6-5 and TRBJ2-7; unclear D gene. Per the germline V gene, CDR1 is MNHEY and CDR2 is SVGAGI. The CDR3 contains 14 residues. V was pared by 7 bases and J by 6 bases, with 19 bases between. Here the CDR3 reads CASKRIVTQLEQYF. The CDR3 DNA reads TGTGCCAGCAAACGAATAGTTACTCAACTCGAGCAGTACTTC.

The V gene is TRBV27, the J gene TRBJ2-4, with D perhaps TRBD2 (7 bases). CDR3 length: 18 amino acids. Trimming took off 8 bases at V and 0 bases at J, with 23 bases between the two ends. Germline assignment: CDR1 MNHEY and CDR2 SMNVEV (reference sequence). The CDR3 loop reads CASGPVKGGLVAKNIQYF. Written as DNA, the CDR3 is TGTGCCAGCGGTCCCGTAAAGGGGGGGCTCGTAGCCAAAAACATTCAGTACTTC.

The rearrangement joins TRBV19 to TRBJ1-2, with a weak D call TRBD1 (5 bases). This CDR3 is 11 amino acids long. The V gene's germline CDR1 is LNHDA and CDR2 SQIVND (reference sequence). Trimming removed 7 bases at V and 8 bases at J, with 11 bases between. The CDR3 nucleotides are TGTGCCAGTAACTATAGGGGAGGCTACACCTTC. Its protein product is CASNYRGGYTF.

The J gene is TRBJ1-1, the V gene TRBV10-2; the D is unclear. This CDR3 spans 13 amino acids. V was clipped by 0 bases and J by 8 bases, with 10 bases between them. Looked up from germline, CDR1 is WSHSY and CDR2 is SAAADI. The CDR3 DNA sequence: TGCGCCAGCAGTGAGTCGGCGGCGGTCGAAGCTTTCTTT. This gives the protein CASSESAAVEAFF.

The CDR3 is CASTPRLGQDYGYTF. CDR3 nucleotide sequence: TGTGCCAGCACCCCCCGACTGGGACAGGACTATGGCTACACCTTC. This chain connects TRBV7-2 to TRBJ1-2; 8 bases are shared with TRBD1. Trimming removed 7 bases from V and 3 bases from J; junction bases left unmatched: 10. This CDR3 has 15 amino acids. From germline, CDR1 is SGHTA and CDR2 FQGNSA.

The rearrangement joins TRBV7-2 to TRBJ2-7, with TRBD2 identical over 12 bases. The CDR3 is 14 residues long. The germline V gene encodes CDR1 SGHTA and CDR2 FQGNSA. Trimming took 6 bases from V and 0 from J; bases not matched to a gene: 0. The CDR3 loop reads CASRTSGSSYEQYF. The CDR3 nucleotides are TGTGCCAGCAGGACTAGCGGGAGCTCCTACGAGCAGTACTTC.

The chain couples TRBV27 to TRBJ1-4; no reliable D call. The germline CDR1 and CDR2 sequences are MNHEY and SMNVEV (reference sequence). This CDR3 is 15 amino acids long. V was shortened by 0 bases and J by 11 bases, with 16 bases between the two germline ends. The CDR3 DNA sequence: TGTGCCAGCAGTTTATCGATAGAGGGCGGGAGCAAACTGTTTTTT. Its protein is CASSLSIEGGSKLFF. Variable domain in full (rest from reference TRBV27 and TRBJ1-4): EAQVTQNPRYLITVTGKKLTVTCSQNMNHEYMSWYRQDPGLGLRQIYYSMNVEVTDKGDVPEGYKVSRKEKRNFPLILESPSPNQTSLYFCASSLSIEGGSKLFFGSGTQLSVL.

V is TRBV15 and J is TRBJ1-4; D is perhaps TRBD1 (5 bases). Looked up from germline, CDR1 is LNHNV and CDR2 is YYDKDF (reference sequence). CDR3 length: 14 amino acids. Trimming shortened V by 5 bases and J by 8 bases, and 15 bases separated the two germline ends. The CDR3 nucleotides read TGTGCCACCAGCTCCAGGGACTACTTGGAAAAACTGTTTTTT. It encodes CATSSRDYLEKLFF.

This chain joins TRBV5-6 and TRBJ2-3, with D perhaps matching TRBD2 (6 bases). CDR1 and CDR2 (germline): SGHDT, YYEEEE. The V gene lost 4 bases and the J gene lost 0 bases, with 12 bases spanning the gap. This CDR3 is built from 15 residues. This CDR3 is CASSPGTLSTDTQYF. CDR3 nucleotide sequence: TGTGCCAGCAGCCCCGGGACTCTGAGCACAGATACGCAGTATTTT.

CDR3 region: CASSLGQALTNYGYTF. The CDR3 region has the DNA TGTGCCAGCAGCTTGGGTCAGGCGCTCACTAACTATGGCTACACCTTC. The chain is built from TRBV5-6 and TRBJ1-2; D unresolved. The CDR3 runs 16 residues. Trimming pared 0 bases from V and 0 bases from J, leaving 12 bases between. CDR1 is SGHDT, CDR2 YYEEEE, per germline.

The genes are TRBV18 and TRBJ1-1, with D maybe TRBD1 (5 bases). The CDR3 has 14 residues. Germline V gene sequence: CDR1 KGHSH, CDR2 LQKENI. V lost 5 bases, J lost 5 bases, and 15 bases lay in between. The CDR3 coding sequence is TGTGCCAGCTCAGGTCCAGGCCCAGGGACTGAAGCTTTCTTT. This encodes CASSGPGPGTEAFF. Complete variable domain (other parts from reference TRBV18 and TRBJ1-1): NAGVMQNPRHLVRRRGQEARLRCSPMKGHSHVYWYRQLPEEGLKFMVYLQKENIIDESGMPKERFSAEFPKEGPSILRIQQVVRGDSAAYFCASSGPGPGTEAFFGQGTRLTVV.

V gene TRBV11-3 combines with J gene TRBJ2-1; D remains ambiguous. V lost 3 bases to trimming and J lost 9 bases, with 12 bases between them. CDR3 length equals 13 residues. Germline V gene data show CDR1 as SGHNT and CDR2 as YENEEA. The CDR3 reads CASSFSLNSEQFF. The CDR3, as DNA: TGTGCCAGCAGCTTTAGTCTTAACAGTGAGCAGTTCTTC.

The chain couples TRBV2 to TRBJ1-2; 7 nucleotides agree with TRBD1. The CDR3 has 17 residues. Trimming took 1 base from V and 9 from J; bases not matched to a gene: 17. From germline, CDR1 is SNHLY and CDR2 FYNNEI. This CDR3 reads CASSEGRTGAPVYRYTF. CDR3 DNA sequence: TGTGCCAGCAGTGAAGGCCGGACAGGAGCCCCCGTTTATCGCTACACCTTC.

The chain joins TRBV6-1 to TRBJ1-2; perhaps TRBD1 as D (6 bases). V was cut by 6 bases and J by 4 bases, with 15 bases left in between. The length of the CDR3 is 14 residues. Germline V gene sequence: CDR1 MNHNS, CDR2 SASEGT. CDR3 sequence reads: CASSEDLQGYGYTF. CDR3 nucleotide sequence: TGTGCCAGCAGCGAGGACCTACAGGGCTATGGCTACACCTTC.

The rearrangement joins TRBV10-3 to TRBJ2-1, with a tentative D call TRBD2 (6 bases). The CDR3 length is 14 residues. The V end lost 6 bases, the J end lost 7 bases, and 16 bases lay between the germline ends. CDR1 is ENHRY, CDR2 SYGVKD, per germline. CDR3 residues: CAIRSYGSGNEQFF. The CDR3 coding sequence is TGTGCCATCAGGTCTTACGGGAGTGGGAATGAGCAGTTCTTC.

This clone came up many times. The genes are TRBV4-3 and TRBJ2-7, with TRBD2 matching 8 bases. After removal of 0 bases from V and 4 bases from J, the junction contained 5 bases not matched to a gene. Germline V gene lookup returns CDR1 LGHNA and CDR2 YSLEER. The CDR3 sequence is 15 residues long. CDR3 DNA: TGCGCCAGCAGCCAAGAGGAGCGGGAGCAATACGAGCAGTACTTC. Its translation is CASSQEEREQYEQYF.

The chain is built from TRBV30 and TRBJ1-5; TRBD1 might be the D (5 bases). CDR1 GTSNPN and CDR2 SVGIG come from the germline V gene (reference sequence). The CDR3 is 14 residues long. V lost 2 bases to trimming and J lost 5 bases, with 13 bases between them. This CDR3 is CAWSNGGRDQPQHF. CDR3 sequence (DNA): TGTGCCTGGAGTAACGGGGGGAGGGATCAGCCCCAGCATTTT. Full variable domain (remainder filled in from reference TRBV30 and TRBJ1-5): SQTIHQWPATLVQPVGSPLSLECTVEGTSNPNLYWYRQAAGRGLQLLFYSVGIGQISSEVPQNLSASRPQDRQFILSSKKLLLSDSGFYLCAWSNGGRDQPQHFGDGTRLSIL.

In its sample, this clone was seen once. The J gene is TRBJ1-2, the V gene TRBV7-8; maybe TRBD1 (6 bases). The CDR3 runs to 15 residues. Germline V lookup: CDR1 SGHVS, CDR2 FQNEAQ. The V gene lost 1 base and the J gene lost 4 bases, with 13 bases spanning the gap. The CDR3 bases are TGTGCCAGCAGCTTAGGGCCAGGGGCCATCTATGGCTACACCTTC. Protein product: CASSLGPGAIYGYTF. Based on the CDR3 plus reference TRBV7-8 and TRBJ1-2, the full variable domain is GAGVSQSPRYKVAKRGQDVALRCDPISGHVSLFWYQQALGQGPEFLTYFQNEAQLDKSGLPSDRFFAERPEGSVSTLKIQRTQQEDSAVYLCASSLGPGAIYGYTFGSGTRLTVV.

The rearrangement links TRBV5-1 to TRBJ2-2; D might be TRBD2 (7 bases). The germline V gene encodes CDR1 SGHRS and CDR2 YFSETQ. The CDR3 consists of 16 residues. Trimming stripped 0 bases from V and 6 bases from J, with 15 bases between. CDR3 residues: CASSLAAGALSGELFF. The CDR3 nucleotides are TGCGCCAGCAGCTTGGCTGCGGGGGCGCTCTCCGGGGAGCTGTTTTTT.

This clone has just one count. The rearrangement joins TRBV28 to TRBJ2-7; 7 positions agree with TRBD2. The V and J ends lost 2 bases and 4 bases, in that order; junction bases with no gene match: 17. Germline assignment: CDR1 MDHEN and CDR2 SYDVKM. The CDR3 loop spans 18 amino acids. The CDR3 DNA is TGTGCCAGCAGTTTAAGGTTGGCGGGAGCCCGACCCTTATACGAGCAGTACTTC. Translated, it gives CASSLRLAGARPLYEQYF.

The chain links TRBV30 to TRBJ1-1, with D perhaps matching TRBD1 (5 bases). CDR1 is GTSNPN and CDR2 is SVGIG in the germline V gene (reference sequence). Trimming cost V 2 bases and J 4 bases, with 14 bases left between them. This CDR3 has 14 residues. Written as DNA, the CDR3 is TGTGCCTGGAGTAAGGGACTCCGCGGCACTGAAGCTTTCTTT. Amino acids: CAWSKGLRGTEAFF.

The chain links TRBV28 to TRBJ2-7; no firm D call. V gave up 0 bases and J gave up 7 bases, with 4 bases separating them. Looked up from germline, CDR1 is MDHEN and CDR2 is SYDVKM. This CDR3 has 11 residues. In DNA form, the CDR3 reads TGTGCCAGCAGTTTATGGTATGAGCAGTACTTC. Amino acid sequence: CASSLWYEQYF.

This clone occurred a few times. The chain links TRBV6-1 to TRBJ2-7; D gene ambiguous. V was cut by 3 bases and J by 0 bases, with 6 bases left in between. Germline V gene lookup returns CDR1 MNHNS and CDR2 SASEGT. The CDR3 extends over 13 amino acids. In DNA, the CDR3 is TGTGCCAGCAGTGATCTTCTCTCCTACGAGCAGTACTTC. It encodes CASSDLLSYEQYF.